A single T cell receptor beta chain is shown here with its context. Its antigen is currently unknown. Generated by immunoSEQ multiplex PCR, the TCRdb table keeps only in-frame clones and is missing some. The table includes around 48,000 clones, around a third detected once. This specimen belongs to a study of tumour-infiltrating T cells in Burkitt lymphoma. Background on the study: This cohort included all epidemiological subtypes of Burkitt lymphoma. Productive clonality predicted overall and progression-free survival.

Study-level findings and limits: Public clonotypes, several, appeared across numerous Burkitt lymphoma patients.

The V end was cut by 1 base, the J end by 1 base, with 1 base between. The CDR3 loop spans 12 amino acids. Germline-derived CDR1 and CDR2 are SGHDN and FVKESK. The sequencing input was tumor tissue. The TCR was taken from a human donor with Burkitt lymphoma. The chain has TRBV14 and TRBJ2-5; D remains ambiguous. The CDR3 DNA is TGTGCCAGCAGCCAAGCCCAAGAGACCCAGTACTTC. Its protein is CASSQAQETQYF.